This entry lists 28 T cell receptor beta chains sequenced from one sample in a study of cytomegalovirus exposure and HLA in healthy donors. The study ran its PCR with 60 Vbeta and 13 Jbeta primers. Produced via immunoSEQ multiplex PCR; TCRdb's table is partial and in-frame only. This sample yields a few hundred thousand clones, of which about 90% are seen a single time; 1.7% belongs to the top ten. Sequenced sample: PBMCs. Source of these receptors: a girl aged 2 to 10 in good health and CMV-seronegative.

V usage is TRBV19 and J usage is TRBJ1-1; D is possibly TRBD1 (6 bases). Per germline, CDR1 LNHDA and CDR2 SQIVND (reference sequence). This CDR3 has 14 amino acids. The germline V and J ends were trimmed by 6 bases and 10 bases, with 21 bases remaining between them. CDR3 residues: CASRPGTRLSGAFF. In nucleotides, the CDR3 is TGTGCCAGTAGGCCCGGGACACGGCTCTCCGGAGCTTTCTTT.

The chain couples TRBV30 to TRBJ2-5, with D possibly matching TRBD2 (5 bases). Germline loops: CDR1 GTSNPN, CDR2 SVGIG (reference sequence). V was cut by 0 bases and J by 10 bases, with 12 bases left in between. The CDR3 covers 12 residues. The CDR3 sequence is CAWSVGRGIQYF. CDR3 nucleotide sequence: TGTGCCTGGAGTGTAGGTAGAGGGATCCAGTACTTC.

As for this clone: The sample has other DNA sequences that encode this CDR3 too. The chain has TRBV30 and TRBJ1-1; D gene unclear. The CDR3 loop spans 14 amino acids. V was cut by 2 bases and J by 6 bases, with 16 bases left in between. The germline CDR1 and CDR2 sequences are GTSNPN and SVGIG (reference sequence). The CDR3 protein is CAWSSGTVRAEAFF. Written as DNA, the CDR3 is TGTGCCTGGAGTTCCGGCACGGTTCGGGCTGAAGCTTTCTTT.

This sequence joins TRBV7-8 and TRBJ1-1, with 8 bases identical to TRBD1. Germline values: CDR1 SGHVS, CDR2 FQNEAQ. CDR3 length equals 15 residues. J lost 5 bases, V lost 3 bases, and 8 bases had no gene match. CDR3: CASSFRDRRGTEAFF. Here the CDR3 DNA reads TGTGCCAGCAGCTTCCGGGACAGGCGTGGGACTGAAGCTTTCTTT. Together with reference TRBV7-8 and TRBJ1-1, the CDR3 gives the full variable domain: GAGVSQSPRYKVAKRGQDVALRCDPISGHVSLFWYQQALGQGPEFLTYFQNEAQLDKSGLPSDRFFAERPEGSVSTLKIQRTQQEDSAVYLCASSFRDRRGTEAFFGQGTRLTVV.

This chain connects TRBV30 to TRBJ2-7; TRBD1 matches 8 bases. This CDR3 is built from 16 residues. Germline assignment: CDR1 GTSNPN and CDR2 SVGIG (reference sequence). V was clipped by 0 bases and J by 5 bases; unmatched bases: 12. CDR3 loop: CAWSVGGRQGIHEQYF. Written as DNA, the CDR3 is TGTGCCTGGAGTGTAGGAGGACGACAGGGGATACACGAGCAGTACTTC.

The CDR3 protein is CASRTSGTAGREQYF. The DNA for the CDR3 is TGTGCCAGCAGGACCTCCGGGACAGCAGGGAGGGAGCAGTACTTC. This sequence joins TRBV6-1 and TRBJ2-7; possibly TRBD1 for D (7 bases). V shed 6 bases and J shed 7 bases, with 22 bases lying between them. CDR1 and CDR2 from the germline V gene are MNHNS and SASEGT. The CDR3 spans 15 residues.

The chain combines TRBV13 with TRBJ1-2; D possibly corresponds to TRBD1 (6 bases). The V gene's germline CDR1 is PRHDT and CDR2 FYEKMQ (reference sequence). Trimming took 4 bases from V and 4 from J, leaving 13 bases between them. This CDR3 contains 14 residues. The CDR3 is CASSYSGTSYGYTF. CDR3 DNA: TGTGCCAGCAGCTATAGCGGGACAAGCTATGGCTACACCTTC.

Comment on this clone: The germline gene is not matched at one end of the junction; a read error may be the cause. V and J are TRBV19 and TRBJ2-3; maybe TRBD2 (6 bases). The germline gives CDR1 LNHDA, CDR2 SQIVND (reference sequence). The CDR3 consists of 15 residues. The CDR3 loop is CASSIAVASTDTQYF. For the CDR3, the DNA is TGTGCCAGTAGCATAGCGGTAGCTAGCACAGATACGCAGTATTTT.

The V call is TRBV2, the J call TRBJ1-2; no clear D. V lost 9 bases and J lost 4, with 15 bases in between. The CDR3 is made up of 13 amino acids. Germline V gene data show CDR1 as SNHLY and CDR2 as FYNNEI. The CDR3 protein is CARPIEGTYGYTF. CDR3 DNA sequence: TGTGCCAGGCCTATCGAGGGTACCTATGGCTACACCTTC. Variable domain in full (rest from reference TRBV2 and TRBJ1-2): EPEVTQTPSHQVTQMGQEVILRCVPISNHLYFYWYRQILGQKVEFLVSFYNNEISEKSEIFDDQFSVERPDGSNFTLKIRSTKLEDSAMYFCARPIEGTYGYTFGSGTRLTVV.

About this clone itself: Compared with germline, one end of the junction differs, possibly owing to a read error. This rearrangement joins TRBV6-1 to TRBJ1-3, with TRBD1 as a possible D gene (6 bases). CDR3 length equals 11 residues. CDR1 MNHNS and CDR2 SASEGT come from the germline V gene. CDR3 protein: CASSDRHFSVF. CDR3 bases: TGTGCCAGCAGCGACAGGCATTTCTCGGTTTTT.

The rearrangement links TRBV7-8 to TRBJ2-7, with no clear D. The CDR3 runs to 15 residues. CDR1 SGHVS and CDR2 FQNEAQ come from the germline V gene. Trimming took 4 bases from V and 0 from J, leaving 13 bases between them. CDR3 residues: CASSSTRLSSYEQYF. CDR3 nucleotide sequence: TGTGCCAGCAGCTCGACAAGGCTCAGCTCCTACGAGCAGTACTTC.

J is TRBJ2-2 and V is TRBV6-4, with D possibly matching TRBD2 (6 bases). V gave up 6 bases and J gave up 2 bases, with 10 bases separating them. This CDR3 is 14 amino acids long. Germline V gene sequence: CDR1 MRHNA, CDR2 SNTAGT. This chain's CDR3 is CASSAGLNTGELFF. CDR3 bases: TGTGCCAGCAGCGCGGGACTCAACACCGGGGAGCTGTTTTTT.

V is TRBV4-1 and J is TRBJ2-3; D perhaps matches TRBD2 (6 bases). This CDR3 has 16 residues. V lost 2 bases and J lost 3, with 15 bases in between. Per the germline V gene, CDR1 is MGHRA and CDR2 is YSYEKL. CDR3 nucleotide sequence: TGCGCCAGCAGCCAACCCCCGGGGGTGTTGACAGATACGCAGTATTTT. Its translation: CASSQPPGVLTDTQYF.

The rearrangement joins TRBV9 to TRBJ2-2, with 10 positions matching TRBD2. The J segment lost 0 bases and the V segment lost 4 bases, leaving 9 bases of the junction unmatched. The CDR3 loop spans 18 amino acids. In germline, CDR1 is SGDLS, CDR2 YYNGEE. For the CDR3, the DNA is TGTGCCAGCAGCTCCCGGGCTAGCGGGGGCACGAACACCGGGGAGCTGTTTTTT. Translated: CASSSRASGGTNTGELFF.

The chain combines TRBV25-1 with TRBJ2-7; maybe TRBD2 (5 bases). The CDR3 loop spans 12 amino acids. Germline values: CDR1 MGHDK, CDR2 SYGVNS. V dropped 2 bases and J dropped 13 bases, with 15 bases sitting between them. The CDR3: CASSEAGRLPYF. CDR3 nucleotide sequence: TGTGCCAGCAGTGAAGCGGGCAGATTACCCTACTTC.

The chain combines TRBV7-6 with TRBJ1-1; D gene unclear. The CDR3 runs 14 residues. V shed 5 bases and J shed 0 bases, with 10 bases lying between them. Germline V lookup: CDR1 SGHVS, CDR2 FNYEAQ. The CDR3 DNA sequence: TGTGCCAGCAGCGCTAAAGAAATGAACACTGAAGCTTTCTTT. Translation gives CASSAKEMNTEAFF.

This rearrangement joins TRBV19 to TRBJ2-5, with TRBD2 matching 10 bases. CDR1 LNHDA and CDR2 SQIVND come from the germline V gene (reference sequence). This CDR3 is built from 16 residues. The V segment lost 2 bases and the J segment 4 bases; nucleotides outside the gene matches: 7. CDR3 region: CASSILEREGLETQYF. CDR3 DNA: TGTGCCAGTAGTATATTAGAGCGGGAGGGCCTAGAGACCCAGTACTTC. Using reference TRBV19 and TRBJ2-5 for the parts outside the CDR3, the full variable domain is DGGITQSPKYLFRKEGQNVTLSCEQNLNHDAMYWYRQDPGQGLRLIYYSQIVNDFQKGDIAEGYSVSREKKESFPLTVTSAQKNPTAFYLCASSILEREGLETQYFGPGTRLLVL.

V is TRBV29-1 and J is TRBJ1-1; 8 positions agree with TRBD1. Germline-derived CDR1 and CDR2 are SQVTM and ANQGSEA. The CDR3 sequence is 13 residues long. V lost 1 base and J lost 4; bases outside the gene matches: 2. The CDR3 loop is CSVEAGGVTEAFF. CDR3 coding DNA: TGCAGCGTTGAAGCAGGGGGCGTCACTGAAGCTTTCTTT.

The gene calls are TRBV9 and TRBJ1-5; 7 bases align to TRBD1. The junction had 7 bases not matched to a gene; V was cut back by 0 bases and J by 4 bases. The CDR3 extends over 16 amino acids. CDR1 and CDR2 from the germline V gene are SGDLS and YYNGEE. CDR3: CASSVVLQGLNQPQHF. In DNA, the CDR3 is TGTGCCAGCAGCGTAGTATTACAGGGGCTAAATCAGCCCCAGCATTTT.

The chain links TRBV28 to TRBJ2-7; 10 positions match TRBD1. The germline V gene encodes CDR1 MDHEN and CDR2 SYDVKM. The CDR3 extends over 13 amino acids. CDR3 in DNA: TGTGCCAGCAGGCCGGCCGGGACAGGGGCGATTTCCGTC. Its protein product is CASRPAGTGAISV.

This rearrangement joins TRBV11-2 to TRBJ2-5, with TRBD2 identical over 8 bases. V dropped 5 bases and J dropped 0; count of bases not matched to a gene: 8. Germline CDR1 is SGHAT and CDR2 is FQNNGV. The CDR3 loop spans 16 amino acids. CDR3 nucleotide sequence: TGTGCCAGCAGCACGGGGACTAGGACCAACCAAGAGACCCAGTACTTC. Amino acids: CASSTGTRTNQETQYF.

This clone was observed a handful of times. The chain carries TRBV9 and TRBJ2-3; possibly TRBD2 for D (6 bases). The germline CDR1 and CDR2 sequences are SGDLS and YYNGEE. The length of the CDR3 is 19 residues. V lost 0 bases and J lost 0, with 20 bases in between. CDR3 nucleotide sequence: TGTGCCAGCAGCGTAGCTACGGAAATAGCGGCCTTTAGCACAGATACGCAGTATTTT. Translating gives CASSVATEIAAFSTDTQYF.

The rearrangement links TRBV30 to TRBJ1-2; TRBD1 matches 8 bases. The germline V gene encodes CDR1 GTSNPN and CDR2 SVGIG (reference sequence). J was trimmed by 5 bases and V by 0 bases; bases with no gene match: 8. This CDR3 comprises 15 residues. DNA of the CDR3: TGTGCCTGGAGTGTAATGACAGGGGAAGGGTATGGCTACACCTTC. It codes for CAWSVMTGEGYGYTF.

The J gene is TRBJ2-1, the V gene TRBV14; D is unresolved. The germline gives CDR1 SGHDN, CDR2 FVKESK. CDR3 length: 13 amino acids. Deletions cut 1 base from V and 4 bases from J, with 5 bases between. The DNA of the CDR3 is TGTGCCAGCAGCCAAGGGCCATACAATGAGCAGTTCTTC. Translating it yields CASSQGPYNEQFF. The whole variable domain, remainder taken from reference TRBV14 and TRBJ2-1, is EAGVTQFPSHSVIEKGQTVTLRCDPISGHDNLYWYRRVMGKEIKFLLHFVKESKQDESGMPNNRFLAERTGGTYSTLKVQPAELEDSGVYFCASSQGPYNEQFFGPGTRLTVL.

The chain is built from TRBV28 and TRBJ1-2, with 7 bases fitting TRBD1. With 6 bases clipped from V and 4 bases from J, the junction kept 5 bases outside the gene matches. This CDR3 comprises 13 residues. Germline V gives CDR1 MDHEN, CDR2 SYDVKM. The CDR3: CASSPTGSYGYTF. CDR3 nucleotides: TGTGCCAGCAGCCCGACAGGGAGCTATGGCTACACCTTC.

This clone was detected only a few times. This rearrangement joins TRBV6-5 to TRBJ1-3; the D is unclear. Trimming cost V 0 bases and J 4 bases, with 10 bases left between them. The CDR3 sequence is 15 residues long. Germline V lookup: CDR1 MNHEY, CDR2 SVGAGI. The CDR3 sequence: CASSYSHSAGNTIYF. The CDR3 nucleotides are TGTGCCAGCAGTTACTCTCACTCTGCGGGAAACACCATATATTTT.

This clone was recorded once. The chain carries TRBV7-2 and TRBJ2-3; no firm D call. The CDR3 consists of 15 residues. Trimming stripped 2 bases from V and 7 bases from J, with 16 bases between. The germline V gene encodes CDR1 SGHTA and CDR2 FQGNSA. In DNA form, the CDR3 reads TGTGCCAGCAGCTTATGGGCCAGATCGCTGAATACGCAGTATTTT. Amino acid sequence: CASSLWARSLNTQYF.

This clone has a handful of counts. This chain links TRBV2 with TRBJ1-3; D is unresolved. The germline V gene has CDR1 SNHLY and CDR2 FYNNEI. V lost 6 bases, J lost 8 bases, and 11 bases lay in between. This CDR3 is 12 amino acids long. Written as DNA, the CDR3 is TGTGCCAGCAGCCCTGAGAGGGACACCATATATTTT. Protein product: CASSPERDTIYF.